This T cell receptor (beta chain) was identified in a study of breast tumors, draining lymph nodes, adjacent tissues. Samples came from axillary lymph nodes draining the breast cancer. One entry per CDR3 protein results from TCRdb running MiXCR on the multiplex PCR reads. The sample holds about 200,000 distinct CDR3 sequences, over 25% seen once. In this sample, this clonotype turned up many times. As yet, its antigen is unknown. Study results and limitations: Most tumor T cells seemingly derive from lymph node, then expand in tumor. Luminal-like breast cancer showed significantly higher tumor–nontumor repertoire similarity than basal-like. Compared with lymph nodes, tumors were less diverse; compared with nontumor tissue, more. The lymph node origin of tumor T cells was framed as consistent with a hypothesis, not demonstrated.

The sequence derives from a female donor with breast cancer. Some clones in this sample may be carry-over from other donors' samples. Sequenced sample: axillary lymph node tissue.

The CDR3 DNA reads as TGTGCCAGCTCACCAGGGGGAGATTTTAATTCACCCCTCCACTTT. This gives the protein CASSPGGDFNSPLHF. This sequence joins TRBV18 and TRBJ1-6, with a weak D call TRBD1 (5 bases). The germline gives CDR1 KGHSH, CDR2 LQKENI. The length of the CDR3 is 15 residues. V gave up 2 bases and J gave up 6 bases, with 11 bases separating them.